This section outlines one T cell receptor (beta chain) sequence together with its context. The clone's antigen remains unknown. Within one base of it there is no much larger clone, and no base qualities were kept. TCRbeta CDR3 regions were amplified from genomic DNA by means of the immunoSEQ Assay, a bias-controlled multiplex PCR. The authors' analysis ran thus. The number of nucleated cells in each sample was estimated by amplification of reference gene primers within the assay. To quantify the absolute abundance of each unique TCRbeta CDR3 rearrangement, sequence reads were collapsed and filtered. Productive Simpson clonality was computed per sample as the square root of Simpson's diversity index over productive rearrangements. Imported from immuneACCESS, the table was reduced by TCRdb to in-frame sequences with V and J called. These copies leave out some clones; in studies compared against another copy, an unresolved V gene accounts for under half, and the cause of the remainder is not known. The V and J calls and clone size are taken from that table; D and trimming were inferred from the DNA. This sample lists 360,000 or so clones; approximately 89% were detected once. About 1.8% of the sample lies in the top ten.

The sample is drawn from a study of blood T cell repertoires in COVID-19 (dated by TCRdb to 2018 to 2020). In terms of the full investigation: Samples from collaborators originated in the United States, Italy and Spain and spanned both the acute and convalescent phases of COVID-19. The repertoires were made available in a free public database intended to serve as a resource for research on the immune response to SARS-CoV-2. HLA class I and class II types, where available, came from metadata supplied by the sample provider rather than from assay-based typing. Deeply sampled blood TCRbeta repertoires from subjects exposed to, actively infected with, or recovered from COVID-19 were included in the dataset. The sample metadata nearly always contained a de-identified subject ID, COVID-19 status, age in years and sex. The material from the prospective study consisted of cDNA or gDNA derived from T cells, B-cell-depleted T cells, or PBMCs. Samples were obtained from the ongoing ImmuneRACE study (first 160 participants) and from about 1,300 subjects provided by 6 global collaborators.

Here V drops 4 bases and J drops 1 base, and the junction holds 1 base not matched to any gene. There are 13 amino acids in the CDR3, from cysteine to phenylalanine inclusive. The sequence is cut down to CDR3 DNA, 39 bases in frame from base 1. The germline V gene encodes CDR1 SGDLS and CDR2 YYNGEE. What the study reported, not specific to this receptor: The amount of clinical and demographic metadata varied by source and participant and was provided uncurated.

Participants in the prospective study were aged roughly 18 to 95 years, lived in about two dozen United States geographic areas, and enrolled through a virtual design. In the prospective study, cohorts were assigned on the basis of participant-reported clinical history obtained from a screening survey and a study questionnaire. Recovered participants in ImmuneRACE Cohort 3 were defined as having two consecutive negative NP/OP PCR tests, clearance from a healthcare professional, or resolution of symptoms. In the prospective study, mobile phlebotomists collected whole blood, serum and a nasopharyngeal or oropharyngeal swab from each participant. Over a roughly 2-month period, participants in the prospective study had the option of providing additional blood draws and questionnaires. Before DNA extraction, prospective study blood samples were shipped either frozen or at room temperature.

Sequencing was carried out using PBMCs or T cells enriched from blood (not recorded which). This sequence uses TRBV9 and TRBJ1-1; TRBD1 aligns with 7 central bases. The clonotype originates from a woman aged 25-40 years who had recovered from COVID-19. The CDR3 region reads CASSRGQNTEAFF. The nucleotides are TGTGCCAGCAGCAGGGGGCAGAACACTGAAGCTTTCTTT.